Presented here are 18 T cell receptor beta chains from one specimen sequenced in a study of cytomegalovirus exposure and HLA in healthy donors. Here immunoSEQ multiplex PCR was the method, and the copy in TCRdb shows in-frame clones only, minus some. The table has approximately 100,000 clones, approximately 84% seen once; the top ten hold under 6.5%. Sequenced: PBMCs. The origin of the receptors is a man aged 18 to 29 in good health and CMV-seropositive.

The genes are TRBV6-6 and TRBJ2-7; perhaps TRBD2 as D (6 bases). V was pared by 3 bases and J by 4 bases, with 10 bases between. The CDR3 consists of 13 residues. CDR1 and CDR2 (germline): MNHNY, SVGAGI (reference sequence). The CDR3 loop reads CASSYEGGYEQYF. The CDR3 DNA sequence: TGTGCCAGCAGTTATGAGGGAGGATACGAGCAGTACTTC.

V and J are TRBV18 and TRBJ1-1; D uncertain. CDR3 length: 14 amino acids. CDR1 is KGHSH and CDR2 is LQKENI in the germline V gene. Trimming removed 5 bases at V and 3 bases at J, with 13 bases between. This CDR3 reads CASSYGGWDTEAFF. CDR3 nucleotides: TGTGCCAGCTCATACGGAGGTTGGGACACTGAAGCTTTCTTT. Full variable domain (outside the CDR3, taken from reference TRBV18 and TRBJ1-1): NAGVMQNPRHLVRRRGQEARLRCSPMKGHSHVYWYRQLPEEGLKFMVYLQKENIIDESGMPKERFSAEFPKEGPSILRIQQVVRGDSAAYFCASSYGGWDTEAFFGQGTRLTVV.

The chain uses TRBV5-4 and TRBJ2-2; D is unclear. V lost 5 bases and J 0 bases, leaving 11 bases between the germline ends. The CDR3 covers 15 residues. Germline CDR1 SGHNT, CDR2 YYREEE (reference sequence). The CDR3 bases are TGTGCCAGCAGTGTGAGTATCGCGAACACCGGGGAGCTGTTTTTT. It codes for CASSVSIANTGELFF.

The chain couples TRBV7-9 to TRBJ2-5, with 7 bases that match TRBD1. J lost 1 base, V lost 1 base, and 0 bases had no gene match. The CDR3 is 14 amino acids. CDR1 and CDR2 (germline): SEHNR, FQNEAQ (reference sequence). CDR3 sequence (DNA): TGTGCCAGCAGCTTAGGGGACAGCCAAGAGACCCAGTACTTC. Its translation is CASSLGDSQETQYF.

The rearrangement uses TRBV7-8 and TRBJ2-7; TRBD2 is a possible D gene (5 bases). Germline V gene lookup returns CDR1 SGHVS and CDR2 FQNEAQ. The CDR3 length is 14 residues. V was clipped by 5 bases and J by 2 bases, with 13 bases between them. The CDR3 loop reads CASSPPTRTYEQYF. Written as DNA, the CDR3 is TGTGCCAGCAGCCCCCCTACTAGGACCTACGAGCAGTACTTC.

CDR3 DNA: TGTGCCAGCAGTTACAACTCCGGGGGAGCCACCTACGAGCAGTACTTC. Its protein product is CASSYNSGGATYEQYF. The J gene is TRBJ2-7, the V gene TRBV6-5, with D maybe TRBD2 (6 bases). This CDR3 contains 16 residues. V was pared by 2 bases and J by 2 bases, with 16 bases between. Germline-derived CDR1 and CDR2 are MNHEY and SVGAGI.

The chain is built from TRBV7-9 and TRBJ2-3; 8 bases line up with TRBD1. The V gene end was trimmed by 3 bases and the J gene end by 5 bases; junction bases not matched to a gene: 4. This CDR3 has 14 residues. Germline values: CDR1 SEHNR, CDR2 FQNEAQ (reference sequence). The CDR3 protein is CASSLQGAQDTQYF. Here the CDR3 DNA reads TGTGCCAGCAGCTTGCAGGGGGCCCAAGATACGCAGTATTTT.

The chain is built from TRBV7-2 and TRBJ2-7, with D possibly TRBD1 on 5 matching bases. Trimming left V 5 bases short and J 1 base short, with 15 bases between. The germline V gene has CDR1 SGHTA and CDR2 FQGNSA. The CDR3 is 15 residues long. DNA for the CDR3: TGTGCCAGCAGCCGAGACAGCAAAGATTCCTACGAGCAGTACTTC. Translation gives CASSRDSKDSYEQYF.

The rearrangement joins TRBV27 to TRBJ2-7, with 7 bases lining up with TRBD1. CDR3 length: 15 residues. V was pared by 5 bases and J by 2 bases, with 9 bases of the junction left unmatched. Germline values: CDR1 MNHEY, CDR2 SMNVEV (reference sequence). The CDR3 DNA reads TGTGCCAGCAGTCGATTTGGGACAGCGACCTACGAGCAGTACTTC. Encoded protein: CASSRFGTATYEQYF.

The rearrangement joins TRBV7-9 to TRBJ2-5; D remains unclear. Trimming stripped 7 bases from V and 4 bases from J, with 7 bases between. This CDR3 spans 11 amino acids. Germline CDR1 SEHNR, CDR2 FQNEAQ (reference sequence). CDR3 bases: TGTGCCAGCACCTCCGGAGAGACCCAGTACTTC. Encoded protein: CASTSGETQYF. Filled out from reference TRBV7-9 and TRBJ2-5, the complete variable domain reads DTGVSQNPRHKITKRGQNVTFRCDPISEHNRLYWYRQTLGQGPEFLTYFQNEAQLEKSRLLSDRFSAERPKGSFSTLEIQRTEQGDSAMYLCASTSGETQYFGPGTRLLVL.

This chain connects TRBV10-2 to TRBJ2-5; 7 positions match TRBD2. Losses at the gene ends were 3 bases for V and 2 bases for J; bases not matched to a gene: 6. CDR3 length equals 15 residues. Germline values: CDR1 WSHSY, CDR2 SAAADI. CDR3 DNA: TGCGCCAGCAGTGACCGCGGGGGAATACAAGAGACCCAGTACTTC. Protein: CASSDRGGIQETQYF.

The gene calls are TRBV5-1 and TRBJ2-1; D is ambiguous. The CDR3 spans 12 residues. Trimming shortened V by 4 bases and J by 10 bases, and 12 bases separated the two germline ends. CDR1 SGHRS and CDR2 YFSETQ come from the germline V gene. The CDR3 is CASSLDRLEQFF. The CDR3 DNA reads TGCGCCAGCAGCCTGGATCGACTCGAGCAGTTCTTC.

V is TRBV28 and J is TRBJ1-5; D is unclear. This CDR3 has 12 residues. Per germline, CDR1 MDHEN and CDR2 SYDVKM. CDR3 amino acids: CATRVSNQPQHF. In nucleotides, the CDR3 is TGTGCGACTAGGGTTAGCAATCAGCCCCAGCATTTT.

The chain links TRBV4-3 to TRBJ2-1; D is perhaps TRBD1 (6 bases). The germline CDR1 and CDR2 sequences are LGHNA and YSLEER. This CDR3 is built from 14 residues. V gave up 2 bases and J gave up 8 bases, with 13 bases separating them. Here the CDR3 reads CASSQSTGRDEQFF. The CDR3 DNA sequence: TGCGCCAGCAGCCAAAGCACAGGGCGCGATGAGCAGTTCTTC.

This chain joins TRBV27 and TRBJ2-3, with 10 bases aligning to TRBD2. Per the germline V gene, CDR1 is MNHEY and CDR2 is SMNVEV (reference sequence). This CDR3 comprises 19 residues. The J segment lost 2 bases and the V segment lost 2 bases, leaving 13 bases of the junction unmatched. CDR3 residues: CASSLLAGDSVFYTDTQYF. As DNA, the CDR3 is TGTGCCAGCAGTTTACTAGCGGGGGACTCAGTGTTTTACACAGATACGCAGTATTTT.

The chain has TRBV13 and TRBJ2-7, with D perhaps TRBD1 (6 bases). V was shortened by 7 bases and J by 0 bases, with 16 bases between the two germline ends. This CDR3 region has 15 residues. Germline values: CDR1 PRHDT, CDR2 FYEKMQ (reference sequence). The CDR3 DNA follows: TGTGCCAGCACCAGGGGCCCAAGGAGCTCCTACGAGCAGTACTTC. Translated, it gives CASTRGPRSSYEQYF. Full variable domain (outside the CDR3, taken from reference TRBV13 and TRBJ2-7): AAGVIQSPRHLIKEKRETATLKCYPIPRHDTVYWYQQGPGQDPQFLISFYEKMQSDKGSIPDRFSAQQFSDYHSELNMSSLELGDSALYFCASTRGPRSSYEQYFGPGTRLTVT.

DNA for the CDR3: TGCAGCGTTGCGGGGAACAATCAGCCCCAGCATTTT. Its protein is CSVAGNNQPQHF. V is TRBV29-1 and J is TRBJ1-5; D remains ambiguous. There are 12 residues in the CDR3. Germline loops: CDR1 SQVTM, CDR2 ANQGSEA. Trimming stripped 4 bases from V and 3 bases from J, with 7 bases between.

J is TRBJ2-1 and V is TRBV2, with TRBD2 identical over 9 bases. CDR1 and CDR2 (germline): SNHLY, FYNNEI. The CDR3 length is 15 residues. Trimming cost V 2 bases and J 9 bases; bases outside gene matches: 8. The CDR3 protein is CASSEWASGVSEQFF. The CDR3 DNA is TGTGCCAGCAGTGAATGGGCTAGCGGGGTATCTGAGCAGTTCTTC.